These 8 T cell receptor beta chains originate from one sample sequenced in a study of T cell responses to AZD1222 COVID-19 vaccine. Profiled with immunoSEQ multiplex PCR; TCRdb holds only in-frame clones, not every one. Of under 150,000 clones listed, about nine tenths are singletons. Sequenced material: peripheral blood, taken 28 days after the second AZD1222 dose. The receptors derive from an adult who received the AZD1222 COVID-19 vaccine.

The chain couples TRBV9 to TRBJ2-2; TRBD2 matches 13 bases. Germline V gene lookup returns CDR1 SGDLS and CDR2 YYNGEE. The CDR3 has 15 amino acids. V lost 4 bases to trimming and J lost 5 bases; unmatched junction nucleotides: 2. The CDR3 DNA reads TGTGCCAGCAGCACGACTAGCGGGAGGACCGGGGAGCTGTTTTTT. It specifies CASSTTSGRTGELFF. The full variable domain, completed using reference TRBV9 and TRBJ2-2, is DSGVTQTPKHLITATGQRVTLRCSPRSGDLSVYWYQQSLDQGLQFLIQYYNGEERAKGNILERFSAQQFPDLHSELNLSSLELGDSALYFCASSTTSGRTGELFFGEGSRLTVL.

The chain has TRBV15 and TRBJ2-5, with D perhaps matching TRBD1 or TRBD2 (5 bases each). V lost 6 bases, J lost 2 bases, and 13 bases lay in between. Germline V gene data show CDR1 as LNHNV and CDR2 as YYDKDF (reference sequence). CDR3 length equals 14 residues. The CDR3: CATSPGRWQETQYF. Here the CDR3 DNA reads TGTGCCACCAGTCCGGGACGGTGGCAAGAGACCCAGTACTTC.

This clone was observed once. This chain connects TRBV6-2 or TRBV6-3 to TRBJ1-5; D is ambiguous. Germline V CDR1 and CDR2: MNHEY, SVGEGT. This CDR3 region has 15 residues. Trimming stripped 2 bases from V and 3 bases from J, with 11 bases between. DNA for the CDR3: TGTGCCAGCAGTTACGGAGGGTGGGCCAATCAGCCCCAGCATTTT. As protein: CASSYGGWANQPQHF.

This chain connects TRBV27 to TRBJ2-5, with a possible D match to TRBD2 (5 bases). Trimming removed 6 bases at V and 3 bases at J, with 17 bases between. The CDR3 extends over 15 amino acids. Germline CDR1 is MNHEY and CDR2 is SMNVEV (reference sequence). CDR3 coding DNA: TGTGCCAGCAGAAAGCGTAGCGCGTTCAAAGAGACCCAGTACTTC. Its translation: CASRKRSAFKETQYF.

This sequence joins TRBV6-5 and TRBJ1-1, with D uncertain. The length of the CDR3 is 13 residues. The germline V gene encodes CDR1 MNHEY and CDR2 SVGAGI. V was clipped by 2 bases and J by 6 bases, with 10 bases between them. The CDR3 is CASSYVKASEAFF. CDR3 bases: TGTGCCAGCAGTTACGTCAAGGCTTCTGAAGCTTTCTTT.

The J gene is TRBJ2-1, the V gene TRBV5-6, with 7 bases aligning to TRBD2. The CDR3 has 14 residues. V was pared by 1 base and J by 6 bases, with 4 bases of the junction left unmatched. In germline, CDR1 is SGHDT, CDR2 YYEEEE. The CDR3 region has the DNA TGTGCCAGCAGCTTGATGGGGGGGTCCAATGAGCAGTTCTTC. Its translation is CASSLMGGSNEQFF.

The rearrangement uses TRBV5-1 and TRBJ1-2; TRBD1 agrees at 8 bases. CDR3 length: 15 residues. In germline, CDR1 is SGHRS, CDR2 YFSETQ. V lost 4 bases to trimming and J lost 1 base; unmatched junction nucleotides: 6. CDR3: CASSVGTGINYGYTF. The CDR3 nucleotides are TGCGCCAGCAGCGTTGGGACAGGAATTAACTATGGCTACACCTTC.

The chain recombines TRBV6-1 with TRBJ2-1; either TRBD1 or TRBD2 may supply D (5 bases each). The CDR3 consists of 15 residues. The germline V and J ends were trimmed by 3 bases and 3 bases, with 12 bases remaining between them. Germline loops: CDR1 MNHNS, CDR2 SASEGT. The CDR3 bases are TGTGCCAGCAGTGACGGGATGGGGGACTACAATGAGCAGTTCTTC. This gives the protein CASSDGMGDYNEQFF.